The next 24 T cell receptor beta chains were all read from a single sample in a study of tumor-infiltrating lymphocytes in primary liver carcinoma. The researchers produced TCR beta cDNA from roughly 500 ng total RNA with a constant-region primer. Sequencing libraries for TCR beta derived from three nested multiplex PCR rounds that used slightly modified ARM-PCR. Each of the first two PCR rounds ran nine to ten cycles with TRBV1-TRBV30 forward and C-beta reverse primers. TCRdb independently ran MiXCR on the multiplex PCR reads; one entry per CDR3 protein. The sample consists of 100,000 or so distinct CDR3 sequences, roughly 69% of them appearing once. The tissue used was unsorted bulk material of about 19-30 mg. RNA and DNA were co-extracted from it with the AllPrep DNA/RNA mini kit. Sample: liver tumor tissue from sampling region 5. As to subset: tumor region T5, tumor centre. These receptors were collected from a woman aged 60-70 years with primary liver carcinoma and hepatitis B virus infection.

The sample holds many counts of this clonotype. The genes are TRBV29-1 and TRBJ2-5, with D unresolved. Per germline, CDR1 SQVTM and CDR2 ANQGSEA. The CDR3 has 13 residues. Trimming pared 4 bases from V and 2 bases from J, leaving 11 bases between. This CDR3 reads CSVGPDKQETQYF. The CDR3 nucleotides are TGCAGCGTTGGCCCCGACAAACAAGAGACCCAGTACTTC.

Comment on this clonotype: The junction does not match germline at one end; this may be a read error. V usage is TRBV11-2 and J usage is TRBJ2-7; TRBD2 matches 8 bases. This CDR3 contains 15 residues. Per the germline V gene, CDR1 is SGHAT and CDR2 is FQNNGV. The CDR3 here is CASGLEGTGRAEQYF. DNA of the CDR3: TGTGCCAGCGGCTTAGAGGGTACCGGGAGGGCCGAGCAGTACTTC.

This clonotype has only a few counts. A single base separates this from a much larger clone, so it may be a read error. V and J are TRBV5-1 and TRBJ2-5; 10 positions agree with TRBD1. The CDR3 covers 15 residues. Germline loops: CDR1 SGHRS, CDR2 YFSETQ. V lost 7 bases to trimming and J lost 3 bases; unmatched junction nucleotides: 9. Here the CDR3 reads CASGEGQGLEETQYF. As DNA, the CDR3 is TGCGCCAGCGGCGAGGGACAGGGGCTGGAAGAGACCCAGTACTTC.

This clonotype appeared a few times. The chain employs TRBV5-1 and TRBJ1-2; weak D call: TRBD1 (5 bases). CDR3 length: 14 residues. V lost 0 bases to trimming and J lost 1 base, with 7 bases between them. The germline V gene encodes CDR1 SGHRS and CDR2 YFSETQ. The CDR3 here is CASSLGGSNYGYTF. Here the CDR3 DNA reads TGCGCCAGCAGCTTGGGGGGCAGTAACTATGGCTACACCTTC.

This clonotype has a count of ten or more. The CDR3 region has the DNA TGTGCCAGCAGCCAGTCGGGGGCCAACGTCCTGACTTTC. As protein: CASSQSGANVLTF. The rearrangement uses TRBV6-1 and TRBJ2-6, with unresolved D. The V end was cut by 6 bases, the J end by 4 bases, with 7 bases between. CDR1 is MNHNS and CDR2 is SASEGT in the germline V gene. This CDR3 has 13 residues.

Ten or more counts support this clonotype. The chain joins TRBV29-1 to TRBJ1-1; a possible D gene is TRBD1 (6 bases). The V and J ends lost 6 bases and 5 bases respectively, with 16 bases between them. The germline V gene encodes CDR1 SQVTM and CDR2 ANQGSEA. The CDR3 sequence is 13 residues long. As DNA, the CDR3 is TGCAGCGTCACGTGGGGGCGGGGGACTGAAGCTTTCTTT. Amino acid sequence: CSVTWGRGTEAFF.

For this clonotype: It may be a read error: a sequence one base away is much more abundant. The chain links TRBV10-3 to TRBJ2-1; 8 bases are a match to TRBD2. The germline gives CDR1 ENHRY, CDR2 SYGVKD. The CDR3 is 17 residues long. The CDR3 nucleotides read TGTGCCATCAGGGGGGGTAGCGGGGCAAGCTCCTACAATGAGCATTTCTTC. Protein product: CAIRGGSGASSYNEHFF.

About this clonotype: A read error may explain this, as a much larger clone is one base away. This chain uses TRBV6-5 with TRBJ2-2, with 7 bases aligning to TRBD1. Germline V lookup: CDR1 MNHEY, CDR2 SVGAGI. V was clipped by 7 bases and J by 1 base; unmatched bases: 6. This CDR3 has 15 residues. The CDR3 sequence: CASIPTGRNTGELFF. CDR3 nucleotides: TGTGCCAGCATCCCGACAGGGAGGAACACCGGGGAGCTGTTTTTT.

This clonotype was recorded only once. Germline is not matched at one junction end, which may reflect a read error. The chain is built from TRBV9 and TRBJ1-3; 11 nucleotides align to TRBD1. This CDR3 spans 18 amino acids. Germline V gene lookup returns CDR1 SGDLS and CDR2 YYNGEE. The chain's CDR3 is CASCVGDRGKSSGNTIYF. The CDR3 nucleotides are TGTGCCAGCTGCGTAGGGGACAGGGGGAAAAGTTCTGGAAACACCATATATTTT. The whole variable domain, filled in from reference TRBV9 and TRBJ1-3, reads DSGVTQTPKHLITATGQRVTLRCSPRSGDLSVYWYQQSLDQGLQFLIQYYNGEERAKGNILERFSAQQFPDLHSELNLSSLELGDSALYFCASCVGDRGKSSGNTIYFGEGSWLTVV.

As to this clonotype: At one end, the junction sequence differs from germline, possibly due to a read error. The chain links TRBV28 to TRBJ2-7; the D gene is possibly TRBD2 (6 bases). Germline-derived CDR1 and CDR2 are MDHEN and SYDVKM. This CDR3 comprises 16 residues. The DNA for the CDR3 is TGTGCCAGCAGTCTATCTTGCGGCCAGCGGGCCTACGAGCGGTACTTC. It translates to CASSLSCGQRAYERYF.

Remarks on this clonotype: A much larger clone lies one base from this, so it may be a read error. The chain has TRBV6-1 and TRBJ2-3; TRBD2 matches 8 bases. This CDR3 is 16 amino acids long. Germline values: CDR1 MNHNS, CDR2 SASEGT. The ends lost 6 bases at V and 6 bases at J; junction bases unmatched: 14. The CDR3 region is CASRGLVGVGRDTQYF. CDR3 DNA: TGTGCCAGCAGGGGACTAGTGGGAGTAGGGCGGGATACGCAGTATTTT.

A word on this clonotype: A junction end diverges from the germline sequence, so it may reflect a read error. The V gene is TRBV29-1, the J gene TRBJ1-2; 7 nucleotides align to TRBD1. Germline CDR1 and CDR2: SQVTM and ANQGSEA. CDR3 length: 15 residues. This CDR3 is CSAWDSGQPNYDYTF. CDR3 nucleotide sequence: TGTAGCGCGTGGGACTCGGGACAGCCAAACTATGACTACACCTTC.

With respect to this clonotype: The conserved phenylalanine or tryptophan normally closing the CDR3 is absent here, so this likely arose from a read error. The chain is built from TRBV6-1 and TRBJ2-2, with TRBD2 matching 9 bases. The CDR3 consists of 16 residues. Germline CDR1 MNHNS, CDR2 SASEGT. Here the CDR3 reads CTSSVEGLARGGELFS. The DNA of the CDR3 is TGTACCAGCAGTGTCGAGGGACTAGCAAGGGGCGGGGAGCTGTTTTCT.

This clonotype has ten or more counts. The V gene is TRBV12-3 or TRBV12-4, the J gene TRBJ2-1; TRBD1 might be the D (6 bases). CDR3 length equals 12 residues. The V and J ends lost 5 bases and 9 bases respectively, with 11 bases between them. CDR3 sequence: CASSPDSLEQFF. The CDR3 nucleotides read TGTGCCAGCAGTCCGGACAGCCTTGAGCAGTTCTTC.

Concerning this clonotype itself: No conserved phenylalanine or tryptophan is present at the end of the CDR3, so a read error is the likely explanation. The V call is TRBV12-3 or TRBV12-4, the J call TRBJ2-7; 10 nucleotides agree with TRBD1. This CDR3 comprises 15 residues. CDR3 region: CASSLDGTGDYGQYS. The CDR3 DNA follows: TGTGCCAGCAGTTTAGATGGGACAGGGGACTACGGGCAGTACTCC.

This clonotype has just a few counts. The rearrangement joins TRBV7-6 to TRBJ1-1, with 7 bases lining up with TRBD1. This CDR3 is built from 15 residues. Germline assignment: CDR1 SGHVS and CDR2 FNYEAQ. Trimming took 5 bases from V and 6 from J; bases not matched to a gene: 12. The chain's CDR3 is CASSHRDRDRAEAFF. The CDR3 DNA is TGTGCCAGCAGCCACCGGGACAGAGACAGGGCTGAAGCTTTCTTT.

This clonotype is classed as medium-sized. The chain links TRBV11-2 to TRBJ2-1; D possibly uses TRBD1 or TRBD2 (5 bases each). V lost 4 bases to trimming and J lost 2 bases, with 12 bases between them. The CDR3 extends over 15 amino acids. Germline V gene data show CDR1 as SGHAT and CDR2 as FQNNGV. DNA for the CDR3: TGTGCCAGCAGCTCGGGACCAGGGCCCTACAATGAGCAGTTCTTC. This sequence encodes CASSSGPGPYNEQFF.

In its sample, this clonotype was seen many times. This sequence joins TRBV29-1 and TRBJ1-2; the match to TRBD1 covers 7 bases. The germline CDR1 and CDR2 sequences are SQVTM and ANQGSEA. V shed 4 bases, J shed 6 bases, and the junction held 8 bases outside the gene matches. CDR3 length equals 13 residues. Written as DNA, the CDR3 is TGCAGCGTTGGGACAGGCCTAATCGATGGCTACACCTTC. Amino acid sequence: CSVGTGLIDGYTF.

The rearrangement joins TRBV20-1 to TRBJ2-1; TRBD2 matches 11 bases. This CDR3 is 17 amino acids long. Germline CDR1 reads DFQATT; CDR2 reads SNEGSKA (reference sequence). Trimming cost V 3 bases and J 2 bases; bases outside gene matches: 9. CDR3 amino acids: CSASDHGLAGPYNEQFF. The CDR3 bases are TGCAGTGCTAGCGATCACGGACTAGCGGGCCCCTACAATGAGCAGTTCTTC.

Concerning this clonotype: It is likely a read error, because the conserved phenylalanine at the end of the CDR3 is missing. The J gene is TRBJ2-3, the V gene TRBV29-1, with D possibly matching TRBD1 (5 bases). The germline V gene encodes CDR1 SQVTM and CDR2 ANQGSEA. Trimming removed 4 bases at V and 6 bases at J, with 14 bases between. The CDR3 runs to 13 residues. The CDR3 nucleotides read TGCAGCGTTGGGACACCCGAGAGGGATACGCAGTATATT. It codes for CSVGTPERDTQYI.

Of note for this clonotype: The CDR3 ends on some other residue instead of the conserved phenylalanine or tryptophan, so this is likely a read error. This rearrangement joins TRBV11-2 to TRBJ2-3; tentative D call: TRBD2 (6 bases). CDR3 length: 18 amino acids. Germline lookup yields CDR1 SGHAT and CDR2 FQNNGV. Trimming took off 7 bases at V and 4 bases at J, with 27 bases between the two ends. Here the CDR3 reads CASNSPLTVTSHPDTQYL. The CDR3 DNA follows: TGTGCCAGCAACTCCCCCCTTACCGTGACTAGTCATCCAGATACGCAGTATCTT.

The chain has TRBV6-1 and TRBJ2-1; tentatively, D is TRBD1 or TRBD2 (5 bases each). The V end lost 9 bases, the J end lost 5 bases, and 14 bases lay between the germline ends. This CDR3 is 13 amino acids long. CDR1 MNHNS and CDR2 SASEGT come from the germline V gene. The CDR3 nucleotides are TGTGCCAGGAGTTGGGGACGCCACAATGAGCAGTTCTTC. It translates to CARSWGRHNEQFF.

This sequence joins TRBV29-1 and TRBJ1-1; 9 bases line up with TRBD1. Germline V CDR1 and CDR2: SQVTM, ANQGSEA. V was pared by 5 bases and J by 4 bases, with 8 bases of the junction left unmatched. The CDR3 has 14 amino acids. The CDR3 coding sequence is TGCAGCGTTCCTACCGGGACAGGGAGCACTGAAGCTTTCTTT. Protein: CSVPTGTGSTEAFF. Full variable domain (remainder filled in from reference TRBV29-1 and TRBJ1-1): SAVISQKPSRDICQRGTSLTIQCQVDSQVTMMFWYRQQPGQSLTLIATANQGSEATYESGFVIDKFPISRPNLTFSTLTVSNMSPEDSSIYLCSVPTGTGSTEAFFGQGTRLTVV.

This clonotype has only a few counts. The chain employs TRBV29-1 and TRBJ2-2, with a possible D match to TRBD1 (6 bases). This CDR3 is 15 amino acids long. In germline, CDR1 is SQVTM, CDR2 ANQGSEA. V dropped 7 bases and J dropped 0 bases, with 15 bases sitting between them. The CDR3 here is CSARIGTTNTGELFF. In DNA, the CDR3 is TGCAGCGCCCGTATCGGGACAACGAACACCGGGGAGCTGTTTTTT.